The rows below give T cell receptor beta chains drawn from one sample of a study of blood T cells in healthy people across ages. TCRdb analysed the 5' RACE reads with MiXCR anew, one entry per CDR3 protein. The sample holds 550,000 to 600,000 distinct CDR3 sequences, 27% seen once. The sample comprised blood. These receptors all come from a woman between 65 and 79 years old in good health. The CDR3 runs from the conserved cysteine through the conserved F or W. The D gene is left open where the match is weak. The listing skips clone size in some rows; elsewhere it reads once, few, many or a size class.

abundance | j_gene | d_gene | v_gene | CDR3nt | CDR3aa
- | TRBJ1-2 | - | TRBV12-3/TRBV12-4 | TGTGCCAGCACTACTTCGCGTAACTATGGCTACACCTTC | CASTTSRNYGYTF
- | TRBJ2-5 | - | TRBV20-1 | TGCAGTGCTAGAGATCAGGAAGGGGGGGAGGTGACCCAGTACTTC | CSARDQEGGEVTQYF
- | TRBJ1-1 | - | TRBV5-1 | TGCGCCAGCAGCTTGTCAGGGGATGCCACTGAAGCTTTCTTT | CASSLSGDATEAFF
few | TRBJ2-1 | TRBD2 | TRBV6-1 | TGTGCCAGCAGTCTAGCGGGGATGGGGAATAAGCAGTTCTTC | CASSLAGMGNKQFF
few | TRBJ1-6 | TRBD1 | TRBV12-3/TRBV12-4 | TGTGCCAGCAGAAGGGACAGGGTGGAGTCACCCCTCTACTTT | CASRRDRVESPLYF
- | TRBJ1-4 | - | TRBV20-1 | TGCAGTGCTAACCCGACAGGTCCTTTTGAAAAACTGTTTTTT | CSANPTGPFEKLFF
- | TRBJ2-3 | - | TRBV5-1 | TGCGCCAGCAGCAGGCTTCTAGGAGATACGCAGTATTTT | CASSRLLGDTQYF
- | TRBJ2-3 | - | TRBV12-3/TRBV12-4 | TGTGCCAGCAGTATGGAAGTGCCGACGTCAGATACGCAGTATTTT | CASSMEVPTSDTQYF
- | TRBJ2-1 | - | TRBV12-3/TRBV12-4 | TGTGCCAGCAGGCTCGGGATTTACAATGAGCAGTTCTTC | CASRLGIYNEQFF
few | TRBJ1-1 | - | TRBV5-1 | TGCGCCAGCAGCCCCCGACAGATTATGACGAACACTGAAGCTTTCTTT | CASSPRQIMTNTEAFF
few | TRBJ1-5 | - | TRBV7-2 | TGTGCCAGCAGCTTCACTCGGGCCCAGCATTTT | CASSFTRAQHF
- | TRBJ2-3 | - | TRBV7-3 | TGTGCCAGCAGCTTAAACGGGGGATTCGGGCAGTATTTT | CASSLNGGFGQYF
- | TRBJ2-3 | TRBD2 | TRBV6-6 | TGTGCCAGCAGTTATGGTAGCGGGGGGGTCCCAGATACGCAGTATTTT | CASSYGSGGVPDTQYF
few | TRBJ1-1 | TRBD1 | TRBV18 | TGTGCCAGCTCACCGACAGGGGGCGAGGGCACTGAAGCTTTCTTT | CASSPTGGEGTEAFF
few | TRBJ1-2 | TRBD1 | TRBV9 | TGTGCCAGCAGGGGGACAGGGGGCGACACAACCTATGGCTACACCTTC | CASRGTGGDTTYGYTF
few | TRBJ1-2 | - | TRBV5-1 | TGCGCCAGCAGTTTGTCTGTGGGGACCATTAACTATGGCTACACCTTC | CASSLSVGTINYGYTF
- | TRBJ2-3 | - | TRBV4-3 | TGCGCCAGCAGCCACCCGGGCCTTCAGGAGGACACAGATACGCAGTATTTT | CASSHPGLQEDTDTQYF
few | TRBJ2-7 | - | TRBV6-1 | TGTGCCAGCAGCCCCAGGGGTCAGTCCTACGAGCAGTACTTC | CASSPRGQSYEQYF
- | TRBJ2-5 | TRBD1 | TRBV20-1 | TGCAGTGCTTATCCGGGACAGACCCAAGAGACCCAGTACTTC | CSAYPGQTQETQYF
few | TRBJ1-2 | - | TRBV5-5 | TGTGCCAGCAGCTTATCAGAGTCCTATGGCTACACCTTC | CASSLSESYGYTF
few | TRBJ2-7 | - | TRBV20-1 | TGCAGTGCTAGCCTACGGGACGGAGGGTACGAGCAGTACTTC | CSASLRDGGYEQYF
few | TRBJ2-5 | - | TRBV24-1 | TGTGCCACCAGTGATCCCGCAAAGGCCCAGGAGACCCAGTACTTC | CATSDPAKAQETQYF
many | TRBJ2-5 | - | TRBV6-2/TRBV6-3 | TGTGCCAGCAGTTCCCAGGGAGAGACCCAGTACTTC | CASSSQGETQYF
- | TRBJ1-2 | - | TRBV20-1 | TGCAGTGCTAAGGGTGTGAACTATGGCTACACCTTC | CSAKGVNYGYTF
many | TRBJ2-1 | TRBD2 | TRBV12-3/TRBV12-4 | TGTGCCAGCAGCCGACTAGCGGGGGGCAATGAGCAGTTCTTC | CASSRLAGGNEQFF
few | TRBJ1-3 | TRBD1 | TRBV5-5 | TGTGCCAGCAGCTTGACAGGGGTTGGAAACACCATATATTTT | CASSLTGVGNTIYF
- | TRBJ2-5 | - | TRBV20-1 | TGCAGTGCTCCCGACAGTACTCAAGAGACCCAGTACTTC | CSAPDSTQETQYF
- | TRBJ2-3 | TRBD1 | TRBV29-1 | TGCAGCGAGCAAGGGGGCGCAGGAACAGATACGCAGTATTTT | CSEQGGAGTDTQYF
few | TRBJ2-5 | - | TRBV5-1 | TGCGCCAGCAGCTTGTACGCTGGGGGGACCCAGTACTTC | CASSLYAGGTQYF
few | TRBJ1-1 | - | TRBV12-3/TRBV12-4 | TGTGCCAGCAGTTTCTACACCGGGACTGAAGCTTTCTTT | CASSFYTGTEAFF
once | TRBJ1-1 | - | TRBV3-1 | TGTGCCAGCAGCCAAGTTGGACAAATAAACACTGAAGCTTTCTTT | CASSQVGQINTEAFF
- | TRBJ2-7 | - | TRBV4-2 | TGTGCCAGCAGCCAAGACGGGCAGCTCGAGCAGTACTTC | CASSQDGQLEQYF
- | TRBJ1-2 | - | TRBV7-8 | TGTGCCAGCAGCTTAGACGGCAGTGACAGTTATGGCTACACCTTC | CASSLDGSDSYGYTF
- | TRBJ2-1 | - | TRBV20-1 | TGCAGTGCTAGAGCTGTAGTAGCGGCCAACAATGAGCAGTTCTTC | CSARAVVAANNEQFF
- | TRBJ2-3 | - | TRBV19 | TGTGCCAGTAGTAGGGATACGCAGTATTTT | CASSRDTQYF
- | TRBJ2-5 | TRBD2 | TRBV27 | TGTGCCAGCAGTTCGCGGACTAGCGGGGGTCCCGCCGGAGAGACCCAGTACTTC | CASSSRTSGGPAGETQYF
- | TRBJ1-2 | TRBD1 | TRBV6-1 | TGTGCCAGCAGTGAACGAACGCCCGGGACAGTCCTCTATGGCTACACCTTC | CASSERTPGTVLYGYTF
few | TRBJ2-5 | - | TRBV6-2/TRBV6-3 | TGTGCCAGCAGTTACTCGGGCGGGGGCCCCGCGGTAGAGACCCAGTACTTC | CASSYSGGGPAVETQYF
few | TRBJ1-6 | TRBD1 | TRBV6-2/TRBV6-3 | TGCGCCAGCAGTCGGACGCCTCCGGGACAGGGAATTTCACCCCTCCACTTT | CASSRTPPGQGISPLHF
- | TRBJ2-7 | - | TRBV6-5 | TGTGCCAGCAGTTACACAGGGCAGGGTCTCTACGAGCAGTACTTC | CASSYTGQGLYEQYF
- | TRBJ1-6 | - | TRBV6-1 | TGTGCCAGCAGAGCGACAGCTTATAATTCACCCCTCCACTTT | CASRATAYNSPLHF
once | TRBJ1-2 | - | TRBV11-2 | TGTGCCAGCACCACCACCCCTGACTACACCTTC | CASTTTPDYTF
- | TRBJ2-7 | - | TRBV24-1 | TGTGCCACCGTTTCCGGGATGATCTACGAGCAGTACTTC | CATVSGMIYEQYF
few | TRBJ2-3 | - | TRBV25-1 | TGTGCCAGCAGCCGGGACATAGGGTTCACAGATACGCAGTATTTT | CASSRDIGFTDTQYF
- | TRBJ1-2 | - | TRBV3-1 | TGTGCCAGCAGCCAGTTAGAGACACACTCACGCGAATATGGCTACACCTTC | CASSQLETHSREYGYTF
- | TRBJ1-1 | - | TRBV5-1 | TGCGCCAGCAGCTTGGTTGGCAGGGAGGCTTTCTTT | CASSLVGREAFF
many | TRBJ2-1 | TRBD1 | TRBV15 | TGTGCCACCAGCTCCGGGACAGGGACTGACAATGAGCAGTTCTTC | CATSSGTGTDNEQFF